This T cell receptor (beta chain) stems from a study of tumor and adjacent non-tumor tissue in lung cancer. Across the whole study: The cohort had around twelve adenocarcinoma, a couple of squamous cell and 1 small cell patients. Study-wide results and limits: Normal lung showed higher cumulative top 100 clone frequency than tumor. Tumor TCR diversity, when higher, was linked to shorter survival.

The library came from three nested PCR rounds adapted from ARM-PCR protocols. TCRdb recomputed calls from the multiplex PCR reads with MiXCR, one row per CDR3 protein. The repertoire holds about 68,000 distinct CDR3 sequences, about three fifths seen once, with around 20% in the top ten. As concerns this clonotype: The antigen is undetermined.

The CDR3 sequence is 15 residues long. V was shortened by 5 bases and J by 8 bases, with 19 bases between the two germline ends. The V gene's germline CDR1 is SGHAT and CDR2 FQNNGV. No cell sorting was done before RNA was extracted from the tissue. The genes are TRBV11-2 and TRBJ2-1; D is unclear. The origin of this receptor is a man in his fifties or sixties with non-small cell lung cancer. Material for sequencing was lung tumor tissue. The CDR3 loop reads CASSPYGVGGYEQFF. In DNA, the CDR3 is TGTGCCAGCAGCCCTTATGGTGTGGGCGGTTATGAGCAGTTCTTC.